What follows describes a single TCR beta chain. Its specificity is unknown. The PCR used 52 TRBV and 13 TRBJ primers. Sequenced by immunoSEQ multiplex PCR; TCRdb stores in-frame clones only, minus some. There are about 20,000 clones in the sample; roughly 93% occur only once, and roughly 4% lies in the top ten. This CDR3 has 21 residues. Germline CDR1 reads MDHEN; CDR2 reads SYDVKM. The V end lost 0 bases, the J end lost 3 bases, and 29 bases lay between the germline ends. Patients, 2 to 39 years old, had expanded memory T-cell proportions. The source of the sample is a study of regulatory T cells. The study's findings and limits: In patients, unique TRB V-J pairs were restricted and V/J usage skewed, especially in Tregs.

Sequencing was performed on CD8+ T cells sorted from blood. This chain joins TRBV28 and TRBJ1-1; a weak D match, TRBD1 (5 bases). This clonotype was obtained from a child under 10 years old with CD3G deficiency. CDR3 sequence (DNA): TGTGCCAGCAGTTTATGCAATGTGGTACCGGGACGCAGTAACCCGGACACTGAAGCTTTCTTT. Translation: CASSLCNVVPGRSNPDTEAFF.